These 4 T cell receptor beta chains were all obtained from the same sample, sequenced in a study of cytomegalovirus exposure and HLA in healthy donors. PCR primers comprised 60 Vbeta and 13 Jbeta primers. Here immunoSEQ multiplex PCR was the method, and the copy in TCRdb shows in-frame clones only, minus some. The data show 150,000 or so clones, approximately 80% seen once. Source material: PBMCs. The receptors stem from a male donor in good health and CMV-seronegative.

Only one count was recorded for this clone. This chain connects TRBV9 to TRBJ2-5; D remains unclear. The CDR3 contains 13 residues. Between the trimmed V and J ends, which lost 2 bases and 5 bases, there was a span of 10 bases. The germline gives CDR1 SGDLS, CDR2 YYNGEE. DNA for the CDR3: TGTGCCAGCAGCGTCACTGCCGGTGAGACCCAGTACTTC. This gives the protein CASSVTAGETQYF.

This clone was seen a handful of times. V usage is TRBV18 and J usage is TRBJ2-7, with D possibly being TRBD2 (5 bases). CDR1 is KGHSH, CDR2 LQKENI, per germline. Between the trimmed V and J ends, which lost 6 bases and 7 bases, there was a span of 19 bases. CDR3 size: 14 residues. This chain's CDR3 is CASSLSTTTREQYF. The CDR3 DNA follows: TGTGCCAGCTCTCTTTCGACTACTACTAGGGAGCAGTACTTC.

The genes are TRBV6-5 and TRBJ1-4, with D perhaps TRBD1 (6 bases). V lost 6 bases, J lost 0 bases, and 11 bases lay in between. Germline V gene lookup returns CDR1 MNHEY and CDR2 SVGAGI. The CDR3 consists of 15 residues. The CDR3 loop is CASSGQYATNEKLFF. The CDR3 nucleotides read TGTGCCAGCAGCGGACAGTATGCAACTAATGAAAAACTGTTTTTT.

The chain employs TRBV12-5 and TRBJ2-5; 7 bases line up with TRBD2. J gave up 7 bases and V 5 bases, and 10 bases lay outside the gene matches. Germline V gene lookup returns CDR1 LGHNT and CDR2 FRNRAP. There are 14 residues in the CDR3. The CDR3 DNA sequence: TGTGCTAGTGGTCCCGGGGAATGGGGGGGGACCCAGTACTTC. This codes for CASGPGEWGGTQYF.